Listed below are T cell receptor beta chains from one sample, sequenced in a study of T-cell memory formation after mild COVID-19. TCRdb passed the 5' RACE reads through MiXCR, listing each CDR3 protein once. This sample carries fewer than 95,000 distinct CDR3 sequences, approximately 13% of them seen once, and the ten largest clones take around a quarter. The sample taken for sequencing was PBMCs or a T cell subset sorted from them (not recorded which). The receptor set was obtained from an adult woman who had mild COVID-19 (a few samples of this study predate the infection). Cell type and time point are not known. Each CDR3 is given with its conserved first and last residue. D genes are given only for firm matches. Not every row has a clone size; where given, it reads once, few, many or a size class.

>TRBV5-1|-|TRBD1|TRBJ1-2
CASSLDLGQGRGYTF
TGCGCCAGCAGCTTGGACCTCGGACAGGGACGGGGCTACACCTTC
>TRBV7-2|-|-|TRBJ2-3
CPSSLGADTQYF
TGTCCCAGCAGCTTAGGAGCGGATACGCAGTATTTT
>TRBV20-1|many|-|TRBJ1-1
CSAPVGGPGTEAFF
TGCAGTGCCCCAGTTGGGGGGCCGGGGACTGAAGCTTTCTTT
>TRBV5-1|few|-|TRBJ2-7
CASSQTTGSSYEQYF
TGCGCCAGCAGCCAGACGACGGGAAGCTCCTACGAGCAGTACTTC
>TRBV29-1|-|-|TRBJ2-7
CSVEKGAYEQYF
TGCAGCGTTGAAAAGGGGGCCTACGAGCAGTACTTC
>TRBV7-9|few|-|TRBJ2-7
CASSFSYGVSYEQYF
TGTGCCAGCAGCTTTTCCTACGGGGTCTCCTACGAGCAGTACTTC
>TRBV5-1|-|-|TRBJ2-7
CASSLGLYRSTSYEQYF
TGCGCCAGCAGCTTGGGGTTATATCGCTCAACCTCCTACGAGCAGTACTTC
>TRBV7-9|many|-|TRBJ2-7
CASSWTGRDYEQYF
TGTGCCAGCAGTTGGACCGGCCGGGACTACGAGCAGTACTTC
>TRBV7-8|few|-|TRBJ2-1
CASSLGTSSYNEQFF
TGTGCCAGCAGCTTAGGGACGAGCTCCTACAATGAGCAGTTCTTC
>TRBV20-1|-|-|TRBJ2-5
CSATADSQETQYF
TGCAGTGCTACCGCCGACAGCCAAGAGACCCAGTACTTC
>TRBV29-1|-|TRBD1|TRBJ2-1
CSVVGTGKDNEQFF
TGCAGCGTTGTTGGGACAGGGAAAGACAATGAGCAGTTCTTC
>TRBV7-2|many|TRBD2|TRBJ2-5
CASSSTGLAGGQETQYF
TGTGCCAGCAGCTCTACCGGACTAGCGGGGGGGCAAGAGACCCAGTACTTC
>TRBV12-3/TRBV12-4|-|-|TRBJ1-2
CASSLSGVDYGYTF
TGTGCCAGCAGTTTATCAGGGGTAGACTATGGCTACACCTTC
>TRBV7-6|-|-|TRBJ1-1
CASSLSRGPEAFF
TGTGCCAGCAGCCTGTCCCGGGGGCCTGAAGCTTTCTTT
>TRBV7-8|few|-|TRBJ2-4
CASSLQGYKNIQYF
TGTGCCAGCAGCTTACAGGGTTATAAAAACATTCAGTACTTC
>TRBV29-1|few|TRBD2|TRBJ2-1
CSVGCRLAGNNEQFF
TGCAGCGTTGGCTGCCGACTAGCGGGAAACAATGAGCAGTTCTTC
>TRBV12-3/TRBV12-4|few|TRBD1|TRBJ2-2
CASSPDRDRDGELFF
TGTGCCAGCAGCCCGGACAGGGATCGAGACGGGGAGCTGTTTTTT
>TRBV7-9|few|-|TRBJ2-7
CASSVTGLLGSYEQYF
TGTGCCAGCAGCGTCACAGGGTTATTGGGCTCCTACGAGCAGTACTTC
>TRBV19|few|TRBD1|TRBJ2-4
CASSRGQGAMGIQYF
TGTGCCAGTAGTAGGGGACAGGGGGCAATGGGCATTCAGTACTTC
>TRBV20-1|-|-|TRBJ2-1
CSARGTDYNEQFF
TGCAGTGCTAGAGGGACCGACTACAATGAGCAGTTCTTC
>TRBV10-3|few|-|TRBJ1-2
CAISESSGASYGYTF
TGTGCCATCAGTGAGTCTTCAGGGGCGTCCTATGGCTACACCTTC
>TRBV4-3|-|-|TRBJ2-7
CASSQDRDYEQYF
TGCGCCAGCAGCCAGGATAGGGATTACGAGCAGTACTTC
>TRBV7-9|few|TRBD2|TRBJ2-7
CASSSGEGQSAYEQYF
TGTGCCAGCAGCTCGGGGGAGGGGCAGAGCGCCTACGAGCAGTACTTC
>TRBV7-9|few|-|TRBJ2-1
CASSISNEQFF
TGTGCCAGCAGCATATCCAATGAGCAGTTCTTC
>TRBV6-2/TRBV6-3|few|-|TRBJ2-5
CASSYSWETQYF
TGTGCCAGCAGTTACTCGTGGGAGACCCAGTACTTC
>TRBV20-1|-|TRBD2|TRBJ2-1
CSANPGLAGEYEQFF
TGCAGTGCTAATCCGGGACTAGCGGGAGAGTATGAGCAGTTCTTC
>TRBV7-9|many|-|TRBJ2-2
CASIQDTGELFF
TGTGCCAGTATTCAGGACACCGGGGAGCTGTTTTTT
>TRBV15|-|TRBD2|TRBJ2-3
CATSRGLAGEVGSTDTQYF
TGTGCCACCAGCAGGGGACTAGCGGGGGAGGTTGGTAGCACAGATACGCAGTATTTT
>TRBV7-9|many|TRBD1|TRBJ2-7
CASSNRDRSVEQYF
TGTGCCAGCAGCAACCGGGACAGGAGCGTTGAGCAGTACTTC
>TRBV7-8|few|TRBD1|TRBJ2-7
CASSLEWDRVYEQYF
TGTGCCAGCAGCTTAGAATGGGACAGGGTCTACGAGCAGTACTTC
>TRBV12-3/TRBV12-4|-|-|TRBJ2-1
CASSFTGVYNEQFF
TGTGCAAGCAGTTTTACGGGGGTTTACAATGAGCAGTTCTTC
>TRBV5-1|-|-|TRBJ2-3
CASSLAVSVSTDTQYF
TGCGCCAGCAGCTTGGCCGTCAGCGTGAGCACAGATACGCAGTATTTT
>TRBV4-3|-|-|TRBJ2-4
CASSQDRGAKNIQYF
TGCGCCAGCAGCCAAGATCGGGGGGCCAAAAACATTCAGTACTTC
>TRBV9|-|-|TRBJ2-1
CASSVVPLNEQFF
TGTGCCAGCAGCGTAGTCCCGTTGAATGAGCAGTTCTTC
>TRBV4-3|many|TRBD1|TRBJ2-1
CASSPNRGRLNDNEQFF
TGCGCCAGCAGCCCCAACAGGGGGCGCTTAAATGACAATGAGCAGTTCTTC
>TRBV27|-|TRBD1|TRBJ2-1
CASSPPTGGLTGEQFF
TGTGCCAGCAGTCCCCCCACAGGGGGGCTTACGGGTGAGCAGTTCTTC
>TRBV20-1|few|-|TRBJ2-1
CSASVTEQFF
TGCAGTGCTAGCGTCACTGAGCAGTTCTTC
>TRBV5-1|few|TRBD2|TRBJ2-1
CASSTETSGIYNEQFF
TGCGCCAGCAGCACCGAGACTAGCGGGATCTACAATGAGCAGTTCTTC
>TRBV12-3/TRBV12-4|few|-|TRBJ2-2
CASSPDRGGYLRGTGELFF
TGTGCCAGCAGCCCTGACCGTGGGGGGTATCTACGGGGCACCGGGGAGCTGTTTTTT
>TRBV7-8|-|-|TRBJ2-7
CASSLTDYEQYF
TGTGCCAGCAGCTTAACTGATTACGAGCAGTACTTC
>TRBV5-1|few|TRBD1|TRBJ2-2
CASSLARTGENTGELFF
TGCGCCAGCAGCTTAGCCCGGACAGGGGAGAACACCGGGGAGCTGTTTTTT
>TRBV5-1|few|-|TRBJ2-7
CASSLEGNAYEQYF
TGCGCCAGCAGCTTGGAGGGAAACGCCTACGAGCAGTACTTC
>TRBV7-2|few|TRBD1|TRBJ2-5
CASSLTGWGETQYF
TGTGCCAGCAGCTTGACAGGGTGGGGAGAGACCCAGTACTTC
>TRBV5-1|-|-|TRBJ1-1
CASSLPDGNTEAFF
TGCGCCAGCAGCCTCCCGGACGGGAACACTGAAGCTTTCTTT
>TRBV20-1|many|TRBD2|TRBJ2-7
CSARVIRTSEVNEQYF
TGCAGTGCTAGAGTAATACGGACTAGCGAGGTAAACGAGCAGTACTTC